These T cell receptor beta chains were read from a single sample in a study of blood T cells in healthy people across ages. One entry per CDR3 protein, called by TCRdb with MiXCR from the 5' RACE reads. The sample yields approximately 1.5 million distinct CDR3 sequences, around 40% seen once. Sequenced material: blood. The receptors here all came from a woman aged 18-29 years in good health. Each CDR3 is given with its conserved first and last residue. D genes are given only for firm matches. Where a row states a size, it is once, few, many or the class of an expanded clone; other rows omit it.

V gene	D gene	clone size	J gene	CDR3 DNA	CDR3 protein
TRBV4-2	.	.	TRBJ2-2	TGTGCCAGCAGCCAAGACGGACGCGGGCCCGACACCGGGGAGCTGTTTTTT	CASSQDGRGPDTGELFF
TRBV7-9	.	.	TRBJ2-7	TGTGCCAGCAGCTTAGGCAGAAATAGAAACTACGAGCAGTACTTC	CASSLGRNRNYEQYF
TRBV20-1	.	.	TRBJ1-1	TGCAGTGCTAGAGTAACGAACACTGAAGCTTTCTTT	CSARVTNTEAFF
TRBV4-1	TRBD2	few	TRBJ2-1	TGCGCCAGCAGAAGTCCCCGGCGGGGGGGTTACAATGAGCAGTTCTTC	CASRSPRRGGYNEQFF
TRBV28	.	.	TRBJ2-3	TGTGCCAGCAGACCAGGGGGGCGCGCAGATACGCAGTATTTT	CASRPGGRADTQYF
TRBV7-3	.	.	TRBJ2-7	TGTGCCAGCAGCTTAAAACGGACTCGCGAGCAGTACTTC	CASSLKRTREQYF
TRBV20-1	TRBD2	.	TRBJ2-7	TGCAGTGCTAGATCCGGGACTAGCGGGAGGAACGAGCAGTACTTC	CSARSGTSGRNEQYF
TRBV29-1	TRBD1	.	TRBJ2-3	TGCAGCGTGGGGACAGGGGGCTATCTAGCGGATTATTCTTCCACAGATACGCAGTATTTT	CSVGTGGYLADYSSTDTQYF
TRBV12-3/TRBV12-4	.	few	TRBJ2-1	TGTGCCAGCAGTTTGAGGGGAACCATCTACAATGAGCAGTTCTTC	CASSLRGTIYNEQFF
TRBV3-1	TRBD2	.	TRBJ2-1	TGTGCCAGCAGCCAAGTTCTACTAGCGGCGAACAATGAGCAGTTCTTC	CASSQVLLAANNEQFF
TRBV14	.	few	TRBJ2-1	TGTGCCAGCAGCCAAAGGGGGGACTACAATGAGCAGTTCTTC	CASSQRGDYNEQFF
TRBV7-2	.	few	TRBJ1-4	TGTGCCAGCAGCCCGCACGCGCTTACTAATGAAAAACTGTTTTTT	CASSPHALTNEKLFF
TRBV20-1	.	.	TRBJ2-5	TGCAGTGCTACCATAGGGGGAGGTGGAGAGACCCAGTACTTC	CSATIGGGGETQYF
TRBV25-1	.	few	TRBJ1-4	TGTGCCAGCAGTGATCCGGCGGGACACTCTAATGAAAAACTGTTTTTT	CASSDPAGHSNEKLFF
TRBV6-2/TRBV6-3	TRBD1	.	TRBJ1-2	TGTGCCAGCAGTCTCCGGGACAGAAGGGACTATGGCTACACCTTC	CASSLRDRRDYGYTF
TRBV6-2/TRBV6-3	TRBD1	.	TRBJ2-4	TGTGCCAGCAGTGACAGGGTCCTTCAAAACATTCAGTACTTC	CASSDRVLQNIQYF
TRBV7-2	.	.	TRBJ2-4	TGTGCCAGCAGCTTTGAACAGGGAGTCAAAAACATTCAGTACTTC	CASSFEQGVKNIQYF
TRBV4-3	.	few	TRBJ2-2	TGCGCCAGCAGTCAAAACGGACAGATTAATAGCAACACCGGGGAGCTGTTTTTT	CASSQNGQINSNTGELFF
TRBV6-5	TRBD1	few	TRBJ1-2	TGTGCCAGCAGTCAATGGGACAGGGGAGTGGATGGCTACACCTTC	CASSQWDRGVDGYTF
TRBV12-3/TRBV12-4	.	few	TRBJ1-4	TGTGCCAGCAGTTTAAGACATCTCGGGGAAAAACTGTTTTTT	CASSLRHLGEKLFF
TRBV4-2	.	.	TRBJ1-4	TGTGTCAGCAGCCAAGATCTTTGGAGTAATGAAAGACTGTTTTTT	CVSSQDLWSNERLFF
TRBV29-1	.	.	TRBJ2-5	TGCAGCGTCCCCACACGTGATACGCAGACCCAGTACTTC	CSVPTRDTQTQYF
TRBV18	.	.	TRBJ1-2	TGTGCCAGCGCTCAAAAACAAGATTATGGCTACACCTTC	CASAQKQDYGYTF
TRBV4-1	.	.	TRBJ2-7	TGCGCCAGCAGCCGGACAGATACCTACGAGCAGTACTTC	CASSRTDTYEQYF
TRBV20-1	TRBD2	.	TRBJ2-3	TGCAGTGCTAAGACTAGCGGAAACACAGATACGCAGTATTTT	CSAKTSGNTDTQYF
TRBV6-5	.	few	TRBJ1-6	TGTGCCAGCAGTTACTCCGGGGCCAGGGTCCATAATTCACCCCTCCACTTT	CASSYSGARVHNSPLHF
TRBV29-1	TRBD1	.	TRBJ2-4	TGCAGCGTCGCGACAGGGATCGATCAGTACTTC	CSVATGIDQYF
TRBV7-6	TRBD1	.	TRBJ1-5	TGTGCCAGCAGGTATTCTGGGACAGGGGAGGAAATGGTGGTTCATCGGCAGCCCCAGCATTTT	CASRYSGTGEEMVVHRQPQHF
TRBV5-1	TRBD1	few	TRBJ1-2	TGCGCCAGCAGCTTGGTACGCCCGCAGACAGGGTCGTACTATGGCTACACCTTC	CASSLVRPQTGSYYGYTF
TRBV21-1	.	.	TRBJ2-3	TGTGCCAGCAGCGACGGGACTAGCGGGAGTCAGGACACAGATACGCTGTATTTT	CASSDGTSGSQDTDTLYF
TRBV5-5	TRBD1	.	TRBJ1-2	TGTGCCAGCAGCACCCGGACAGGGTTCTATGGCTACACCTTC	CASSTRTGFYGYTF
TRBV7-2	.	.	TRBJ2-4	TGTGCCAGCAGCTTCAGGGGTGCCAAAAACATTCAGTACTTC	CASSFRGAKNIQYF
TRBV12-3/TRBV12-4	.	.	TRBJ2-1	TGTGCCAGCAGTTTAGCGGGGCCCTCTTGGGAGCAGTTCTTC	CASSLAGPSWEQFF
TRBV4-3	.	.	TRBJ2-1	TGCGCCAGCAGCCAAGAAATCGAGGGCGGAATCTTACAAGAGACCCAGTTCTTC	CASSQEIEGGILQETQFF
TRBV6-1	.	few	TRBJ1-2	TGTGCCAGCATGGAGATTCTAAACTCCTATGGCTACACCTTC	CASMEILNSYGYTF
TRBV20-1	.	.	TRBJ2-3	TGCAGTGCCCGCCCGCGGAACACAGATACGCAGTATTTT	CSARPRNTDTQYF
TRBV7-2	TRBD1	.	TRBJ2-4	TGTGCCAGCAGCCCCCGACAGGGTAAAAACATTCAGTACTTC	CASSPRQGKNIQYF
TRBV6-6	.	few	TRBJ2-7	TGTGCCAGCAGTGGCCCAGGGCAGGGCCATTACGAGCAGTACTTC	CASSGPGQGHYEQYF
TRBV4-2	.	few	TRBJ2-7	TGTGCCAGCAGCCAAGATCGGGAATCCTACGAGCAGTACTTC	CASSQDRESYEQYF
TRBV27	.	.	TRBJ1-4	TGTGCCAGCATGAGTTTAGCAGATCTAACTAATGAAAAACTGTTTTTT	CASMSLADLTNEKLFF
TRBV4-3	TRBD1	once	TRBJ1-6	TGCGCCAGCAGCCAAGTCGACAGGGTCGGTTCACCCCTCCACTTT	CASSQVDRVGSPLHF
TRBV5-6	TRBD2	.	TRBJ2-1	TGTGCCAGCAGCCCGGGACTAGCGGGAAGGGTAGGCAAGAATACCCAGTTCTTC	CASSPGLAGRVGKNTQFF
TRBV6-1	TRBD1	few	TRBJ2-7	TGTGCCACCAGTGAGCCGGGACAGGGTATCTACGAGCAGTACTTC	CATSEPGQGIYEQYF